The clone carrying this T cell receptor beta chain has just one count. Its antigen is undetermined. This sample stems from a study of CD8 T cells in Susac syndrome. The authors reverse transcribed roughly 0.5 to 1 ug RNA with random hexamers. TCRdb ran MiXCR on the immunoSEQ multiplex PCR reads and lists one entry per CDR3 protein. The sample has 230,000 or so distinct CDR3 sequences, 95% seen once; the top ten hold around 0.099%. The CDR3 contains 12 residues. CDR1 GTSNPN and CDR2 SVGIG come from the germline V gene (reference sequence). V was shortened by 1 base and J by 8 bases, with 8 bases between the two germline ends. Whole-study findings and limits: It was acknowledged in the study that the number of individuals who were included in its TCR sequencing and HLA analysis was relatively small.

Sample: CD4+ T cells from PBMCs. V gene TRBV30 combines with J gene TRBJ1-4, with D hard to call. The receptor was isolated from a human donor with multiple sclerosis. CDR3 sequence: CAWSGGPEKLFF. As DNA, the CDR3 is TGTGCCTGGAGTGGCGGGCCAGAAAAACTGTTTTTT.